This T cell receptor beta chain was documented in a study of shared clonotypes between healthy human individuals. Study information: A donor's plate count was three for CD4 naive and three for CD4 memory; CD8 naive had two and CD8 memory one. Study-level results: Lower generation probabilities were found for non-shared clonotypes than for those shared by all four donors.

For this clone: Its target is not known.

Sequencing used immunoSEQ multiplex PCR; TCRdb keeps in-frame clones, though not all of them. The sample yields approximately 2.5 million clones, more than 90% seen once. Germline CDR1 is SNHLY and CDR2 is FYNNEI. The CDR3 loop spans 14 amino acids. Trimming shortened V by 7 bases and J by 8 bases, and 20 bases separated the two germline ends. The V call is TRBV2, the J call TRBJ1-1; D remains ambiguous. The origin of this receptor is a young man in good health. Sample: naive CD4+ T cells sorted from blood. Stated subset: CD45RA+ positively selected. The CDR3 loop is CASNRLTTELEAFF. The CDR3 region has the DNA TGTGCCAGCAATAGGTTGACTACAGAACTCGAAGCTTTCTTT.